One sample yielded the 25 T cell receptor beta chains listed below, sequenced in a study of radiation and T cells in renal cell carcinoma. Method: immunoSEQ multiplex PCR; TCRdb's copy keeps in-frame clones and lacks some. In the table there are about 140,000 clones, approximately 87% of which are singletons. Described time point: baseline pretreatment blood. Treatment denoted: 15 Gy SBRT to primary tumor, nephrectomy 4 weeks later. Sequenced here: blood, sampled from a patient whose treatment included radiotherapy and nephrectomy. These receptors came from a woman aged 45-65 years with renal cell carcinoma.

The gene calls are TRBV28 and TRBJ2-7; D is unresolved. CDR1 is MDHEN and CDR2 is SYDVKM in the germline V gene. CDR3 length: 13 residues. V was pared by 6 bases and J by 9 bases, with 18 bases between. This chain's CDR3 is CASSPEPLLGQYF. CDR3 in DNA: TGTGCCAGCAGCCCGGAGCCCCTGCTCGGGCAGTACTTC.

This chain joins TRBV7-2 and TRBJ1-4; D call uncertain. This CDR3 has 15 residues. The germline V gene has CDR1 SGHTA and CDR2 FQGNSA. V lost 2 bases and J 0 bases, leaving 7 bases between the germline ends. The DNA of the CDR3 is TGTGCCAGCAGCTTAAGTTTAGCAACTAATGAAAAACTGTTTTTT. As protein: CASSLSLATNEKLFF. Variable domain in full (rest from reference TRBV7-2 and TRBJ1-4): GAGVSQSPSNKVTEKGKDVELRCDPISGHTALYWYRQSLGQGLEFLIYFQGNSAPDKSGLPSDRFSAERTGGSVSTLTIQRTQQEDSAVYLCASSLSLATNEKLFFGSGTQLSVL.

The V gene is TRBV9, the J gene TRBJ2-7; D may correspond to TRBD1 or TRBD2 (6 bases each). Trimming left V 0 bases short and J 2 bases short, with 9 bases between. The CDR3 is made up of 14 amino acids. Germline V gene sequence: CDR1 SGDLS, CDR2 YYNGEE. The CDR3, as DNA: TGTGCCAGCAGCGTAGGGGGGGCCACCTACGAGCAGTACTTC. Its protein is CASSVGGATYEQYF.

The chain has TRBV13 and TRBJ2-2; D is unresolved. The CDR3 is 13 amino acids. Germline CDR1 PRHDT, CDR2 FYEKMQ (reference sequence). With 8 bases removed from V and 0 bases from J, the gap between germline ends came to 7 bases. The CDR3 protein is CASGTANTGELFF. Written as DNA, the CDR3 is TGTGCCAGCGGTACAGCGAACACCGGGGAGCTGTTTTTT.

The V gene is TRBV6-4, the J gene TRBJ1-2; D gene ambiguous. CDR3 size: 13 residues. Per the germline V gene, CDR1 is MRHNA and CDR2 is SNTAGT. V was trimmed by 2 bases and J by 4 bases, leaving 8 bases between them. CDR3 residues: CASSDLGAYGYTF. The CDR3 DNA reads TGTGCCAGCAGTGACCTGGGAGCCTATGGCTACACCTTC.

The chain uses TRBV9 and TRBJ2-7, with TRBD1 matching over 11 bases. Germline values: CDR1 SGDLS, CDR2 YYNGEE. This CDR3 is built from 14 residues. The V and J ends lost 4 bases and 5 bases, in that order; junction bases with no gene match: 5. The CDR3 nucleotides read TGTGCCAGCAGCCCGGACAGGGGGCTTAACGAGCAGTACTTC. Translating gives CASSPDRGLNEQYF.

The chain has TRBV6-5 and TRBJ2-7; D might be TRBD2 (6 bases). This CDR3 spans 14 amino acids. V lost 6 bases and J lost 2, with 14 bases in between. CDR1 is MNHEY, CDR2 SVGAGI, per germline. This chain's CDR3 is CASSRLGGAYEQYF. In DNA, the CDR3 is TGTGCCAGCAGCCGCTTGGGAGGAGCCTACGAGCAGTACTTC.

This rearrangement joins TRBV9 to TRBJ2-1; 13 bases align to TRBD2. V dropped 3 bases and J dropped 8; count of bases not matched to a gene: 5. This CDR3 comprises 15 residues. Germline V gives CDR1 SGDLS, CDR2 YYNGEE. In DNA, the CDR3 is TGTGCCAGCAGCGCCGGGACTAGCGGGACCGATGAGCAGTTCTTC. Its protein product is CASSAGTSGTDEQFF.

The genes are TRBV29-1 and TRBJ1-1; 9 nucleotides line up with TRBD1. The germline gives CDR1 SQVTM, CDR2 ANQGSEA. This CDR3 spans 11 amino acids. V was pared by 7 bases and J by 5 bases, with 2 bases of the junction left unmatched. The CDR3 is CSGDRATEAFF. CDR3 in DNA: TGCAGCGGGGACAGGGCGACTGAAGCTTTCTTT.

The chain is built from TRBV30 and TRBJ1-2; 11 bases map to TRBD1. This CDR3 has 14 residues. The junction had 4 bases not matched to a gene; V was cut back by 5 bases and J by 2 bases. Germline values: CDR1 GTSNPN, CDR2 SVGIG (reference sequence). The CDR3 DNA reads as TGTGCCTGGGCCGGGACAGGGGGAAACTATGGCTACACCTTC. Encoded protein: CAWAGTGGNYGYTF.

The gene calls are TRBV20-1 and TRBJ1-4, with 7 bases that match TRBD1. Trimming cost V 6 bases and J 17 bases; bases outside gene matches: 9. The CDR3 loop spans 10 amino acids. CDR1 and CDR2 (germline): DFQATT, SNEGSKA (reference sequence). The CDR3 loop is CSASRDRAFF. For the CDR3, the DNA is TGCAGTGCCAGCCGGGACAGAGCTTTTTTT.

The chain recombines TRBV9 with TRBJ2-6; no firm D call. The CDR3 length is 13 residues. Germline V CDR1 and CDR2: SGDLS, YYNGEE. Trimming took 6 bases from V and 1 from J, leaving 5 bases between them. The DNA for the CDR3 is TGTGCCAGCAAAAGGTCTGGGGCCAACGTCCTGACTTTC. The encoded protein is CASKRSGANVLTF.

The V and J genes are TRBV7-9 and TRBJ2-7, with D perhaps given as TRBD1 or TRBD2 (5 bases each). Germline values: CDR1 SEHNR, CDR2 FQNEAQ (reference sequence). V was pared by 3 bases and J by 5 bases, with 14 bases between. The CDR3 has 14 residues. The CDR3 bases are TGTGCCAGCAGCTTTCCGGGACCCCTCCACGAGCAGTACTTC. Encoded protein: CASSFPGPLHEQYF.

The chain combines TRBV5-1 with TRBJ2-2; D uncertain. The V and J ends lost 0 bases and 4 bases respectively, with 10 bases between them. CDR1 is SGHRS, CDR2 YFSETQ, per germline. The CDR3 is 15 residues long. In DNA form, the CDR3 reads TGCGCCAGCAGCTTGGCTCCTCCAGGCACCGGGGAGCTGTTTTTT. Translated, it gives CASSLAPPGTGELFF.

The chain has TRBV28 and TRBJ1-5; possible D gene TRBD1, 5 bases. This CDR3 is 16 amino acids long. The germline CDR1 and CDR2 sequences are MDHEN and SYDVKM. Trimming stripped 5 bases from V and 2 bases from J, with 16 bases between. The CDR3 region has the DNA TGTGCCAGCAGTCGCAGACAGCTACGAGGCAATCAGCCCCAGCATTTT. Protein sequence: CASSRRQLRGNQPQHF.

As DNA, the CDR3 is TGCGCCAGCAGCTCCGGGGACGACGATGAGCAGTTCTTC. This translates into CASSSGDDDEQFF. The gene calls are TRBV5-1 and TRBJ2-1, with D possibly called TRBD1 or TRBD2 (5 bases each). From germline, CDR1 is SGHRS and CDR2 YFSETQ. Between the trimmed V and J ends, which lost 3 bases and 8 bases, there was a span of 12 bases. The CDR3 contains 13 residues.

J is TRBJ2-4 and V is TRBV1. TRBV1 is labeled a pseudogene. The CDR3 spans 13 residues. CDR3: CTSSRFKGSPQYF. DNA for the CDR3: TGCACCAGCAGCCGCTTTAAGGGCAGCCCACAGTACTTC.

The CDR3 nucleotides read TGTGCCAGTGGGAGGGGACCTGAAGCTTTCTTT. Amino acids: CASGRGPEAFF. The V and J genes are TRBV11-2 and TRBJ1-1, with D possibly matching TRBD1 (5 bases). CDR1 and CDR2 from the germline V gene are SGHAT and FQNNGV. The CDR3 is made up of 11 amino acids. With 9 bases removed from V and 6 bases from J, the gap between germline ends came to 11 bases.

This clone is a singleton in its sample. CDR3 in amino acids: CSVVLGETQYF. Here the CDR3 DNA reads TGCAGCGTTGTCCTAGGGGAGACCCAGTACTTC. The chain joins TRBV29-1 to TRBJ2-5; D is undetermined. V was shortened by 4 bases and J by 5 bases, with 8 bases between the two germline ends. This CDR3 is built from 11 residues. Germline CDR1 SQVTM, CDR2 ANQGSEA.

CDR3 in DNA: TGCGCCAGCAGCGAAGGGACTAGCGGTCAAGAGACCCAGTACTTC. Translated: CASSEGTSGQETQYF. This rearrangement joins TRBV5-1 to TRBJ2-5; 11 nucleotides line up with TRBD2. Per germline, CDR1 SGHRS and CDR2 YFSETQ. V lost 4 bases, J lost 2 bases, and 4 bases stayed unmatched. CDR3 length: 15 residues.

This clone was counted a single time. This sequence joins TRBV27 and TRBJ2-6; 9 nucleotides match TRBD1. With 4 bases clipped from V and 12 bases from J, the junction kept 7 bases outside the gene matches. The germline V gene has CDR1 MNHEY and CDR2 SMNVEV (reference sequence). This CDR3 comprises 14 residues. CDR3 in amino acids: CASSSGQGSIVLTF. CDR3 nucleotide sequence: TGTGCCAGCAGTTCGGGACAGGGTTCGATCGTCCTGACTTTC.

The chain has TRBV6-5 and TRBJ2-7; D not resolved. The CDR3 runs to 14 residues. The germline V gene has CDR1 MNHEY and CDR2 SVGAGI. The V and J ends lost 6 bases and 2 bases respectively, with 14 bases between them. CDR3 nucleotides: TGTGCCAGCAGCCCCGACACGAGCACCTACGAGCAGTACTTC. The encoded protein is CASSPDTSTYEQYF.

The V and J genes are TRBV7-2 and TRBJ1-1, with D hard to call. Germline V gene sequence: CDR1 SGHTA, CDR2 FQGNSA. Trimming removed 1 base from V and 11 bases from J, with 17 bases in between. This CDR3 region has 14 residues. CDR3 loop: CASSLVPGFSGAFF. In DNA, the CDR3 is TGTGCCAGCAGCTTAGTGCCAGGATTTTCGGGGGCTTTCTTT.

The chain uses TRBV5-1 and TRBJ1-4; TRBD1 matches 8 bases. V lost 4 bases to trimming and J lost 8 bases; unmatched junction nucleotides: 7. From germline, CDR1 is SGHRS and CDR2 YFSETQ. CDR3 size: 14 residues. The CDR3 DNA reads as TGCGCCAGCAGCCCCAGGGGGCTAAGGGAAAAACTGTTTTTT. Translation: CASSPRGLREKLFF.

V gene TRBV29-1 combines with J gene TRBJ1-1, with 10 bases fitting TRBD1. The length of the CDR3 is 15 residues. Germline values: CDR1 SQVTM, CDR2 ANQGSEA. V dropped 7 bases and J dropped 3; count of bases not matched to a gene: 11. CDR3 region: CSAPAGQGWDTEAFF. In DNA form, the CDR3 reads TGCAGCGCCCCGGCGGGACAGGGGTGGGACACTGAAGCTTTCTTT.